This T cell receptor beta chain was obtained from a study of blood T cell repertoires in COVID-19 (dated by TCRdb to 2018 to 2021). In terms of the full investigation: Collaborator samples came from the United States, Italy and Spain and covered acute and convalescent phases of COVID-19. Samples were obtained from the ongoing ImmuneRACE study (first 160 participants) and from 1,200 or so subjects provided by 6 global collaborators. Deeply sampled blood TCRbeta repertoires from subjects exposed to, actively infected with, or recovered from COVID-19 were included in the dataset. HLA class I and class II types, where available, came from metadata supplied by the sample provider rather than from assay-based typing. The repertoires were released in a freely available public database intended as a resource for research on the immune response to SARS-CoV-2. The prospective study material was composed of cDNA or gDNA derived from T cells, B-cell-depleted T cells, or PBMCs. A de-identified subject ID, COVID-19 status, age in years and sex were almost always included in the sample metadata.

Whole blood was collected in K2EDTA tubes by collaborating institutions according to the institutions' own protocols. For TCRbeta analysis, collaborators shipped samples in one of three forms: frozen whole blood, isolated PBMCs, or DNA extracted from either of those sample types. The germline V gene yields MNHEY for CDR1 and SVGEGT for CDR2. The cysteine opens and the phenylalanine closes a CDR3 of 14 amino acids. The sequence is cut down to CDR3 DNA, 42 bases in frame from base 1. The germline V and J ends show losses of 4 bases and 6 bases respectively, and no gene match explains 2 bases of the junction. Points the paper makes about the study in general: Clinical and demographic metadata were provided uncurated, with the amount varying by source and participant.

Notes on this clone: The antigen it binds to is not known. Base qualities were left out, and no much larger clone turns up one base away.

The immunoSEQ Assay, a bias-controlled multiplex PCR, was used to amplify TCRbeta CDR3 regions from genomic DNA. The study's processing was this. The number of nucleated cells in each sample was estimated by amplification of reference gene primers within the assay. To quantify the absolute abundance of each unique TCRbeta CDR3 rearrangement, sequence reads were collapsed and filtered. For each sample, productive Simpson clonality was calculated as the square root of Simpson's diversity index across productive rearrangements. Sourced from immuneACCESS, this table was stored by TCRdb with only in-frame sequences that have V and J called. A share of the clones is absent; for the studies checked, an unresolved V gene accounts for under half, and the remainder has no known explanation. D and trimming come from the DNA, and the V and J calls and clone size come from that table. This sample holds around 220,000 clones; 86% were observed only once. Together, the top ten hold about 2.2% of the sample.

The sample was peripheral blood. The sequence was obtained from a woman between 50 and 59 years old with acute or convalescent COVID-19. Recombination joined TRBV6-2 or TRBV6-3 with TRBJ2-3, and 12 junction bases match TRBD2. This receptor carries the CDR3 CASSFLAGGDTQYF. DNA sequence: TGTGCCAGCAGTTTCCTAGCGGGGGGGGATACGCAGTATTTT.